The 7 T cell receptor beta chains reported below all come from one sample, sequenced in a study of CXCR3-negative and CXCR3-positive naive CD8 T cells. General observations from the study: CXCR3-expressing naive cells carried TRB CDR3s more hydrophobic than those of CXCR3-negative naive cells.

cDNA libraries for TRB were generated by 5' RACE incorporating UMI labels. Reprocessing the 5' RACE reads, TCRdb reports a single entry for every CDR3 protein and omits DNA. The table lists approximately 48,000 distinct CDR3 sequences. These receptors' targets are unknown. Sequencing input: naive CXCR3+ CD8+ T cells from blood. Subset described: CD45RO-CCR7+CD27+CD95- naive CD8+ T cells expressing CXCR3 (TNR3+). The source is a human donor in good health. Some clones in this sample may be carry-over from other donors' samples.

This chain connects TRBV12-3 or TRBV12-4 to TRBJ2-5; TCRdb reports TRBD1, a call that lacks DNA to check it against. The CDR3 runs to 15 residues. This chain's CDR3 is CASSFFGTPQETQYF.

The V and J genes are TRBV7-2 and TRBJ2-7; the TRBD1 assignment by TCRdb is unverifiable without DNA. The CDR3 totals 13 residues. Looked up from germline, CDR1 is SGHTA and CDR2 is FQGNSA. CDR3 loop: CASTLGGSDEQYF. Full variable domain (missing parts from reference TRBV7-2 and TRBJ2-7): GAGVSQSPSNKVTEKGKDVELRCDPISGHTALYWYRQSLGQGLEFLIYFQGNSAPDKSGLPSDRFSAERTGGSVSTLTIQRTQQEDSAVYLCASTLGGSDEQYFGPGTRLTVT.

CDR3: CASSFGAGYEQYF. V and J are TRBV12-3 or TRBV12-4 and TRBJ2-7. The length of the CDR3 is 13 residues.

The CDR3 protein is CAIQTSGGAMETQYF. The genes are TRBV15 and TRBJ2-5; TCRdb selects TRBD2, and the lack of DNA leaves this call unchecked. Germline V gene data show CDR1 as LNHNV and CDR2 as YYDKDF (reference sequence). This CDR3 is built from 15 residues. The variable domain in full, completed from reference TRBV15 and TRBJ2-5, reads DAMVIQNPRYQVTQFGKPVTLSCSQTLNHNVMYWYQQKSSQAPKLLFHYYDKDFNNEADTPDNFQSRRPNTSFCFLDIRSPGLGDTAMYLCAIQTSGGAMETQYFGPGTRLLVL.

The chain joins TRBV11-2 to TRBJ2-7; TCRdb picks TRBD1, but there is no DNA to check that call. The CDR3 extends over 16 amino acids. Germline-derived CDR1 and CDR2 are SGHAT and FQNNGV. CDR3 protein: CASSLGKRDRWDEQYF.

This chain's CDR3 is CASSAVPQGEQYF. The chain links TRBV10-1 to TRBJ2-7; absent DNA, TCRdb's TRBD1 call cannot be checked. The CDR3 is made up of 13 amino acids. Germline CDR1 and CDR2: WNHNN and SYGVQD (reference sequence).

The CDR3 spells CSARYRDNEQFF. The chain combines TRBV20-1 with TRBJ2-1; TCRdb picks TRBD1, but there is no DNA to check that call. The V gene's germline CDR1 is DFQATT and CDR2 SNEGSKA (reference sequence). This CDR3 spans 12 amino acids.